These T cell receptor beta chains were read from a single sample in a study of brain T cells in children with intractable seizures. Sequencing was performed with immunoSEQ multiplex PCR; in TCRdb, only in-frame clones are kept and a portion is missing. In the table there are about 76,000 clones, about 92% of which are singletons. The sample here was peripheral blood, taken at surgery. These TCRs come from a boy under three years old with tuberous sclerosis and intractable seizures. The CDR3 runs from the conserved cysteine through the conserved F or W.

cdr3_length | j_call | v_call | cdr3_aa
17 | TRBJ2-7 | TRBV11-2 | CASTTSRGGEVSYEQYF
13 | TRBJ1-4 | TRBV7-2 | CASSLVQGEKLFF
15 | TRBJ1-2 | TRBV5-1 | CASSAGTSGGYGYTF
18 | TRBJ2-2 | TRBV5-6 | CASSHIGWTATDTGELFF
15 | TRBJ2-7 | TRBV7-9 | CASSLTGGLRMEQYF
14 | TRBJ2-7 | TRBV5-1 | CASSWTGGADEQYF
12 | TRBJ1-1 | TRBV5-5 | CASSFVAREAFF
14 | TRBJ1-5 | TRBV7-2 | CASSFWDRGRPQHF
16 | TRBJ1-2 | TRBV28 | CASSYRDRAFSYGYTF
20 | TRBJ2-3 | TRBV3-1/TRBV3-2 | CASSQVKAGGRQDVTDTQYF
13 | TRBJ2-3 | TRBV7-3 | CASSFLSTDTQYF
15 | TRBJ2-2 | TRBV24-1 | CATSDLGPNTGELFF
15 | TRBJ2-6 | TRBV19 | CASSIIGSGANVLTF
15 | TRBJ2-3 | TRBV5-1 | CASSHGTGGTDTQYF
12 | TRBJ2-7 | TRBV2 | CASRRGSYEQYF
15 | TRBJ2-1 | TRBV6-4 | CASSVASGDVNEQFF
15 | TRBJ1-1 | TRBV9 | CASSATRTENTEAFF
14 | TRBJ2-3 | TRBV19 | CASSIGIRTDTQYF
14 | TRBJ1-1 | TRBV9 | CASSVEPGNTEAFF
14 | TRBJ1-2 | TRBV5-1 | CASSDFTWGYGYTF
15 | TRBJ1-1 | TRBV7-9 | CASSPQGQGGTEAFF
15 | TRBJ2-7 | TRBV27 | CASSFRASGFYEQYF
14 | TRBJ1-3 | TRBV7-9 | CASREGGSGNTIYF
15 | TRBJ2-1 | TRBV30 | CAWGRALAGPGEQFF
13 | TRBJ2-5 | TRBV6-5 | CASQGQTQETQYF
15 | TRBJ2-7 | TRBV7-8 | CASSLWDERTYEQYF
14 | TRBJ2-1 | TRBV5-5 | CASSLGTGINEQFF
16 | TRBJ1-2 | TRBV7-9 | CASSPPKRQLNYGYTF
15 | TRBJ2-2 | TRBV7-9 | CASSLGQGLVGELFF
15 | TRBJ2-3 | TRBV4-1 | CASSQMRQSTDTQYF
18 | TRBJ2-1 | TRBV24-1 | CATSDTLAGGPGSDEQFF
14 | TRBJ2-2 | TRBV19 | CASSIVRGTGELFF
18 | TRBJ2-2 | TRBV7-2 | CASRPRGRAWGDTGELFF
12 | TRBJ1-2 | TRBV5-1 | CASSAGTNGYTF
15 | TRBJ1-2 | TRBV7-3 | CASSPRGQDNYGYTF
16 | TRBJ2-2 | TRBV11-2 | CASSLGVRGHMGELFF
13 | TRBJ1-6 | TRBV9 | CASSRDNNSPLHF
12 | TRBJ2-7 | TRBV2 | CVPGRVSYEQYF